A selection of T cell receptor beta chains follows, all from one sample in a study of control samples from healthy donors and cancer patients. Here immunoSEQ multiplex PCR was the method, and the copy in TCRdb shows in-frame clones only, minus some. The sample consists of 210,000 or so clones, 91% of them appearing once. The sequenced sample was blood. The source of these receptors is a man aged 25 to 45 in good health. The CDR3 runs from the conserved cysteine through the conserved F or W. Fields, in order: CDR3 DNA, CDR3 protein, clone size, D gene, V gene, CDR3 length, J gene. D genes are given only for firm matches. Not every row has a clone size; where given, it reads once, few, many or a size class.

CDR3nt: TGCGCCAGCAGTGAGTCCGGGACAGCAAATTCACCCCTCCACTTT
CDR3aa: CASSESGTANSPLHF
abundance: .
d_gene: TRBD1
v_gene: TRBV10-2
len: 15
j_gene: TRBJ1-6

CDR3nt: TGTGCCAGCTTGGGGACTACCCCGAAGGGAAATGAGCAGTTCTTC
CDR3aa: CASLGTTPKGNEQFF
abundance: .
d_gene: TRBD2
v_gene: TRBV5-4
len: 15
j_gene: TRBJ2-1

CDR3nt: TGTGCCAGCAGCTCGGGACAGGGCGACGAGCAGTACTTC
CDR3aa: CASSSGQGDEQYF
abundance: .
d_gene: TRBD1
v_gene: TRBV5-6
len: 13
j_gene: TRBJ2-7

CDR3nt: TGTGCCAGCAGTGAAAGGGACAGGGGCTACACCTTC
CDR3aa: CASSERDRGYTF
abundance: .
d_gene: TRBD1
v_gene: TRBV6-1
len: 12
j_gene: TRBJ1-2

CDR3nt: TGTGCCAGCAGCTTGGATGAGGGTTTAATGATTTTT
CDR3aa: CASSLDEGLMIF
abundance: once
d_gene: .
v_gene: TRBV5-4
len: 12
j_gene: TRBJ1-4

CDR3nt: TGTGCCATCAGTGAGAGGACAGGTCAGAACACTGAAGCTTTCTTT
CDR3aa: CAISERTGQNTEAFF
abundance: .
d_gene: TRBD1
v_gene: TRBV10-3
len: 15
j_gene: TRBJ1-1

CDR3nt: TGTGCCAGGTACAATGAGCAGTTCTTC
CDR3aa: CARYNEQFF
abundance: .
d_gene: .
v_gene: TRBV5-4
len: 9
j_gene: TRBJ2-1

CDR3nt: TGTGCCAGCAGTTCTTTGACCTGGAACACTGAAGCTTTCTTT
CDR3aa: CASSSLTWNTEAFF
abundance: .
d_gene: .
v_gene: TRBV25-1
len: 14
j_gene: TRBJ1-1

CDR3nt: TGTGCCAGCAGCTCGGACGCCTCGGGAAACACCATATATTTT
CDR3aa: CASSSDASGNTIYF
abundance: .
d_gene: .
v_gene: TRBV5-4
len: 14
j_gene: TRBJ1-3

CDR3nt: TGTGCCAGCAGCCCCCGACAGGGTGGTCAGCCCCAGCATTTT
CDR3aa: CASSPRQGGQPQHF
abundance: .
d_gene: TRBD1
v_gene: TRBV7-2
len: 14
j_gene: TRBJ1-5

CDR3nt: TGTGCCATCAGCCGGGACACCCAAAACACTGAAGCTTTCTTT
CDR3aa: CAISRDTQNTEAFF
abundance: .
d_gene: .
v_gene: TRBV10-3
len: 14
j_gene: TRBJ1-1

CDR3nt: TGTGCCAGCAGCCCAGACTCGAGCTCCTACAATGAGCAGTTCTTC
CDR3aa: CASSPDSSSYNEQFF
abundance: .
d_gene: .
v_gene: TRBV6-5
len: 15
j_gene: TRBJ2-1

CDR3nt: TGTGCCAGCAGCTTAGATGGACAGAATGAAAAACTGTTTTTT
CDR3aa: CASSLDGQNEKLFF
abundance: .
d_gene: .
v_gene: TRBV7-9
len: 14
j_gene: TRBJ1-4

CDR3nt: TGTGCCAGCAGCGACTCAGGGGGCTGGAATTCACCCCTCCACTTT
CDR3aa: CASSDSGGWNSPLHF
abundance: .
d_gene: TRBD1
v_gene: TRBV7-8
len: 15
j_gene: TRBJ1-6

CDR3nt: TGTGCCAGCATCGACCCCAGGGGCGGAGGGGAAAAACTGTTTTTT
CDR3aa: CASIDPRGGGEKLFF
abundance: .
d_gene: .
v_gene: TRBV6-5
len: 15
j_gene: TRBJ1-4

CDR3nt: TGTGCCAGCAGCTCGGGACAGGGGGTCATCAGTGAGCAGTTCTTC
CDR3aa: CASSSGQGVISEQFF
abundance: .
d_gene: TRBD1
v_gene: TRBV5-8
len: 15
j_gene: TRBJ2-1

CDR3nt: TGTGCCAGCAGCTATGGACAGGGGGCGGACGGCTACACCTTC
CDR3aa: CASSYGQGADGYTF
abundance: .
d_gene: TRBD1
v_gene: TRBV7-9
len: 14
j_gene: TRBJ1-2

CDR3nt: TGTGCCACCAGCAGACGAGACAGGGAAGGGCCCGGGGAGCTGTTTTTT
CDR3aa: CATSRRDREGPGELFF
abundance: .
d_gene: TRBD1
v_gene: TRBV15
len: 16
j_gene: TRBJ2-2

CDR3nt: TGTGCCAGCAGCCCATACCCCAGGTCTAGCACAGATACGCAGTATTTT
CDR3aa: CASSPYPRSSTDTQYF
abundance: .
d_gene: .
v_gene: TRBV7-6
len: 16
j_gene: TRBJ2-3

CDR3nt: TGTGCCAGTAGTATGACCGGGACTAGCGGCTACAATGAGCAGTTCTTC
CDR3aa: CASSMTGTSGYNEQFF
abundance: .
d_gene: TRBD2
v_gene: TRBV19
len: 16
j_gene: TRBJ2-1

CDR3nt: TGTGTCAGAAAGCATCAGCGGGGGGGCACATCCTACGAGCAGTACTTC
CDR3aa: CVRKHQRGGTSYEQYF
abundance: once
d_gene: .
v_gene: TRBV7-5
len: 16
j_gene: TRBJ2-7

CDR3nt: TGCGCCACGGGCAGGGCTAGCTCCTACAATGAGCAGTTCTTC
CDR3aa: CATGRASSYNEQFF
abundance: few
d_gene: .
v_gene: TRBV4-1
len: 14
j_gene: TRBJ2-1

CDR3nt: TGCGCCAGCAGCGTAGGGGACATTCCCTATGGCTACACCTTC
CDR3aa: CASSVGDIPYGYTF
abundance: .
d_gene: .
v_gene: TRBV5-1
len: 14
j_gene: TRBJ1-2

CDR3nt: TGCAGCGGACGGGGGGGGACAGGGCATGGCTACACCTTC
CDR3aa: CSGRGGTGHGYTF
abundance: .
d_gene: TRBD1
v_gene: TRBV29-1
len: 13
j_gene: TRBJ1-2

CDR3nt: TGTGCCAGCAGCCAAGTTATCGGTGGAAACTATGGCTACACCTTC
CDR3aa: CASSQVIGGNYGYTF
abundance: .
d_gene: .
v_gene: TRBV14
len: 15
j_gene: TRBJ1-2

CDR3nt: TGTGCCAGCAGTATCCGGGACAAGAACTATGGCTACACCTTC
CDR3aa: CASSIRDKNYGYTF
abundance: .
d_gene: .
v_gene: TRBV27
len: 14
j_gene: TRBJ1-2

CDR3nt: TGTGCCAGCTCCCCCCGCTGGGGGAACACTGAAGCTTTCTTT
CDR3aa: CASSPRWGNTEAFF
abundance: once
d_gene: .
v_gene: TRBV18
len: 14
j_gene: TRBJ1-1

CDR3nt: TGTGCCAGCAGCGTGGTTGGAAGTCTCACAGATACGCAGTATTTT
CDR3aa: CASSVVGSLTDTQYF
abundance: .
d_gene: .
v_gene: TRBV9
len: 15
j_gene: TRBJ2-3

CDR3nt: TGCGCCAGCAGCTTGAGGCCCTTGGATCATCAGCCCCAGCATTTT
CDR3aa: CASSLRPLDHQPQHF
abundance: .
d_gene: .
v_gene: TRBV5-1
len: 15
j_gene: TRBJ1-5

CDR3nt: TGTGCCTGGGGGCGACAGGGATGGGAGCAGTACTTC
CDR3aa: CAWGRQGWEQYF
abundance: once
d_gene: TRBD1
v_gene: TRBV30
len: 12
j_gene: TRBJ2-7

CDR3nt: TGCGCCAGCAGAGAGGGGCCGTCTTCTGGAAACACCATATATTTT
CDR3aa: CASREGPSSGNTIYF
abundance: .
d_gene: .
v_gene: TRBV10-2
len: 15
j_gene: TRBJ1-3